Below, 5 T cell receptor beta chains from the same sample are listed, as sequenced in a study of blood T cell repertoires in COVID-19. TCRdb's table, derived via immunoSEQ multiplex PCR, lists solely in-frame clones and lacks some. The sample contains about 480,000 clones, 88% of which appear only once. Sequenced material: PBMCs or T cells enriched from blood (not recorded which). The receptors were sampled from a woman in her 40s who had recovered from COVID-19.

V usage is TRBV6-5 and J usage is TRBJ1-6; D unclear. Trimming cost V 6 bases and J 4 bases, with 4 bases left between them. CDR3 size: 12 residues. The germline V gene has CDR1 MNHEY and CDR2 SVGAGI. CDR3 in amino acids: CASRQYNSPLHF. The CDR3 DNA follows: TGTGCCAGCAGACAGTATAATTCACCCCTCCACTTT.

The chain joins TRBV27 to TRBJ2-2; weak D call: TRBD1 (6 bases). Trimming removed 6 bases from V and 1 base from J, with 9 bases in between. Germline values: CDR1 MNHEY, CDR2 SMNVEV (reference sequence). The CDR3 is 14 residues long. This CDR3 reads CASSPGVNTGELFF. The CDR3 nucleotides are TGTGCCAGCAGCCCAGGGGTGAACACCGGGGAGCTGTTTTTT.

V gene TRBV24-1 combines with J gene TRBJ2-1; 10 positions match TRBD2. The CDR3 sequence is 15 residues long. Germline V gene lookup returns CDR1 KGHDR and CDR2 SFDVKD. V lost 4 bases, J lost 5 bases, and 4 bases stayed unmatched. In DNA form, the CDR3 reads TGTGCCACCAGTGAGCAAGGACTAGCGGACAATGAGCAGTTCTTC. As protein: CATSEQGLADNEQFF.

The V call is TRBV7-9, the J call TRBJ2-3; 11 bases are shared with TRBD2. The V and J ends lost 4 bases and 2 bases, in that order; junction bases with no gene match: 11. CDR3 length: 18 amino acids. Germline CDR1 and CDR2: SEHNR and FQNEAQ (reference sequence). DNA for the CDR3: TGTGCCAGCAGCTCATCCCTGGGACTAGCGGTAACCACAGATACGCAGTATTTT. Its translation: CASSSSLGLAVTTDTQYF.

This clone came up once. This sequence joins TRBV3-1 (or the pseudogene TRBV3-2) and TRBJ2-1; 8 bases align to TRBD2. The CDR3 has 15 residues. In germline, CDR1 is LGHDT, CDR2 YNNKEL (reference sequence). After removal of 4 bases from V and 5 bases from J, the junction contained 7 bases not matched to a gene. The CDR3 nucleotides read TGTGCCAGCAGCCTCGGGGGGGCCTTAAACAATGAGCAGTTCTTC. It yields the protein CASSLGGALNNEQFF.